The 24 T cell receptor beta chains reported below all come from one sample, sequenced in a study of T cell responses to AZD1222 COVID-19 vaccine. The repertoire was sequenced with immunoSEQ multiplex PCR; TCRdb's copy has only in-frame clones and lacks some. The sample includes about 170,000 clones, 70% to 90% of them seen just once. The source material was peripheral blood, sampled 28 days after the second AZD1222 dose. The source of these receptors is an adult who received the AZD1222 COVID-19 vaccine.

This chain links TRBV5-8 with TRBJ1-1; a possible D gene is TRBD1 (5 bases). V gave up 0 bases and J gave up 7 bases, with 10 bases separating them. The CDR3 contains 13 residues. The germline V gene encodes CDR1 SGHTS and CDR2 YDEGEE. CDR3 nucleotides: TGTGCCAGCAGCTTGGTAGGGGAGGGTGAAGCTTTCTTT. This translates into CASSLVGEGEAFF.

This clone came up a few times. The genes are TRBV5-6 and TRBJ1-3, with D possibly being TRBD1 (5 bases). Germline values: CDR1 SGHDT, CDR2 YYEEEE. The CDR3 spans 14 residues. V was cut by 6 bases and J by 2 bases, with 12 bases left in between. The CDR3 nucleotides read TGTGCCAGCACTTGGGGGGGTACTGGAAACACCATATATTTT. This sequence encodes CASTWGGTGNTIYF.

The rearrangement joins TRBV3-1 (or the pseudogene TRBV3-2) to TRBJ2-7; D is unresolved. Between the trimmed V and J ends, which lost 1 base and 3 bases, there was a span of 10 bases. CDR1 is LGHDT, CDR2 YNNKEL, per germline (reference sequence). The CDR3 runs 14 residues. CDR3 loop: CASSQGPTYYEQYF. In nucleotides, the CDR3 is TGTGCCAGCAGCCAAGGCCCGACCTACTACGAGCAGTACTTC.

The rearrangement links TRBV12-3 or TRBV12-4 to TRBJ2-7; possible D gene TRBD2, 5 bases. Trimming took 5 bases from V and 4 from J, leaving 12 bases between them. The CDR3 sequence is 13 residues long. The CDR3 region has the DNA TGTGCCAGCAGTCCCCGGACTCCTTACGAGCAGTACTTC. This sequence encodes CASSPRTPYEQYF.

The rearrangement joins TRBV10-1 to TRBJ2-7; D call uncertain. Germline CDR1 and CDR2: WNHNN and SYGVQD (reference sequence). V gave up 4 bases and J gave up 4 bases, with 14 bases separating them. This CDR3 has 14 amino acids. CDR3 nucleotide sequence: TGCGCCAGCAGTGCGTCGGGCACAATGTACGAGCAGTACTTC. This sequence encodes CASSASGTMYEQYF.

This chain joins TRBV18 and TRBJ1-6; D is possibly TRBD1 (5 bases). Between the trimmed V and J ends, which lost 2 bases and 7 bases, there was a span of 6 bases. The CDR3 totals 13 residues. CDR1 KGHSH and CDR2 LQKENI come from the germline V gene. This CDR3 reads CASSPDRNSPLHF. Here the CDR3 DNA reads TGTGCCAGCTCACCAGACAGAAATTCACCCCTCCACTTT.

The chain couples TRBV4-3 to TRBJ2-7; 8 nucleotides match TRBD2. This CDR3 contains 14 residues. The ends lost 0 bases at V and 10 bases at J; junction bases unmatched: 8. Germline loops: CDR1 LGHNA, CDR2 YSLEER. The CDR3 protein is CASSQDVGGGEQYF. The CDR3 coding sequence is TGCGCCAGCAGCCAAGATGTCGGGGGGGGCGAACAGTACTTC.

The chain carries TRBV29-1 and TRBJ2-3; no reliable D call. The CDR3 covers 15 residues. Trimming pared 4 bases from V and 0 bases from J, leaving 14 bases between. Germline V gene lookup returns CDR1 SQVTM and CDR2 ANQGSEA. The CDR3 DNA reads as TGCAGCGTTGCTGTCTTTGCTTCTAGCACAGATACGCAGTATTTT. Its translation: CSVAVFASSTDTQYF.

This CDR3 reads CASSNDNNEQFF. CDR3 sequence (DNA): TGTGCCAGCAGTAACGACAACAATGAGCAGTTCTTC. This chain connects TRBV2 to TRBJ2-1; D gene ambiguous. Germline lookup yields CDR1 SNHLY and CDR2 FYNNEI. V was pared by 5 bases and J by 5 bases, with 7 bases between. This CDR3 spans 12 amino acids.

The chain recombines TRBV6-5 with TRBJ1-1; 8 bases agree with TRBD1. V was clipped by 6 bases and J by 5 bases; unmatched bases: 11. Germline lookup yields CDR1 MNHEY and CDR2 SVGAGI. The CDR3 has 15 residues. This chain's CDR3 is CASSYDPGGGTEAFF. CDR3 DNA sequence: TGTGCCAGCAGCTACGACCCAGGGGGCGGGACTGAAGCTTTCTTT.

The rearrangement uses TRBV10-2 and TRBJ1-1; D unclear. V was clipped by 4 bases and J by 1 base, with 1 base between them. The germline V gene encodes CDR1 WSHSY and CDR2 SAAADI. This CDR3 comprises 11 residues. The CDR3 loop reads CASSGNTEAFF. The CDR3 bases are TGCGCCAGCAGTGGGAACACTGAAGCTTTCTTT.

The chain is built from TRBV19 and TRBJ1-6; 7 bases line up with TRBD1. Germline CDR1 is LNHDA and CDR2 is SQIVND (reference sequence). This CDR3 spans 13 amino acids. V gave up 4 bases and J gave up 9 bases; unmatched junction bases: 3. The CDR3 is CASSRDSGSPLHF. The CDR3 DNA reads as TGTGCCAGTAGTAGGGACAGTGGTTCACCCCTCCACTTT.

V is TRBV6-5 and J is TRBJ1-1; D gene uncertain. Germline V CDR1 and CDR2: MNHEY, SVGAGI. V was clipped by 1 base and J by 0 bases, with 6 bases between them. The CDR3 totals 14 residues. The CDR3 DNA is TGTGCCAGCAGTTACTACGGTTTGAACACTGAAGCTTTCTTT. Residues: CASSYYGLNTEAFF.

The chain carries TRBV9 and TRBJ2-5; 7 nucleotides align to TRBD2. The germline V gene has CDR1 SGDLS and CDR2 YYNGEE. The CDR3 consists of 14 residues. Trimming at V came to 4 bases and at J to 5 bases, leaving 8 bases not matched to a gene. This CDR3 is CASSLGGGTETQYF. CDR3 in DNA: TGTGCCAGCAGCCTTGGGGGGGGGACGGAGACCCAGTACTTC.

The J gene is TRBJ2-1, the V gene TRBV6-2 or TRBV6-3; possible D gene TRBD2, 6 bases. This CDR3 has 14 residues. Trimming pared 2 bases from V and 2 bases from J, leaving 7 bases between. Germline CDR1 MNHEY, CDR2 SVGEGT. The CDR3 sequence: CASSYGGTYNEQFF. For the CDR3, the DNA is TGTGCCAGCAGTTACGGAGGGACCTACAATGAGCAGTTCTTC.

This clone has only a few counts. The rearrangement links TRBV11-2 to TRBJ1-6; the D gene is possibly TRBD1 (6 bases). Between the trimmed V and J ends, which lost 5 bases and 8 bases, there was a span of 19 bases. The CDR3 is 16 residues long. Germline CDR1 SGHAT, CDR2 FQNNGV. For the CDR3, the DNA is TGTGCCAGCAGCGCGGGGGGGGGCCGCGTTGATTCACCCCTCCACTTT. It specifies CASSAGGGRVDSPLHF.

V is TRBV19 and J is TRBJ1-1; D uncertain. Trimming removed 2 bases from V and 2 bases from J, with 6 bases in between. The germline gives CDR1 LNHDA, CDR2 SQIVND (reference sequence). CDR3 size: 13 residues. CDR3 sequence reads: CASSINGNTEAFF. Written as DNA, the CDR3 is TGTGCCAGTAGTATAAACGGTAACACTGAAGCTTTCTTT.

The CDR3 here is CASSTGTSGGTDTQYF. The CDR3 bases are TGTGCCAGCAGCACCGGGACTAGCGGGGGCACAGATACGCAGTATTTT. This chain connects TRBV7-2 to TRBJ2-3; 13 nucleotides line up with TRBD2. This CDR3 has 16 amino acids. The junction had 3 bases not matched to a gene; V was cut back by 5 bases and J by 1 base. The germline V gene encodes CDR1 SGHTA and CDR2 FQGNSA. Full variable domain (missing parts from reference TRBV7-2 and TRBJ2-3): GAGVSQSPSNKVTEKGKDVELRCDPISGHTALYWYRQSLGQGLEFLIYFQGNSAPDKSGLPSDRFSAERTGGSVSTLTIQRTQQEDSAVYLCASSTGTSGGTDTQYFGPGTRLTVL.

The CDR3 nucleotides read TGTGCCAGCAGCACCCCCGGGACAGGGACTGAGGTTAATGAAAAACTGTTTTTT. Translating it yields CASSTPGTGTEVNEKLFF. The rearrangement uses TRBV25-1 and TRBJ1-4, with 9 nucleotides matching TRBD1. The germline CDR1 and CDR2 sequences are MGHDK and SYGVNS. V was clipped by 6 bases and J by 4 bases; unmatched bases: 15. This CDR3 is built from 18 residues.

The J gene is TRBJ2-1, the V gene TRBV6-4; D possibly matches TRBD1 or TRBD2 (6 bases each). Germline values: CDR1 MRHNA, CDR2 SNTAGT. The CDR3 length is 14 residues. V lost 4 bases, J lost 8 bases, and 15 bases lay in between. The CDR3 DNA reads as TGTGCCAGCAGTGGGAGGGGGGCGAGGGATGAGCAGTTCTTC. This encodes CASSGRGARDEQFF.

This clone was seen a handful of times. The rearrangement uses TRBV7-4 and TRBJ2-7; perhaps TRBD1 as D (5 bases). The CDR3 spans 15 residues. Between the trimmed V and J ends, which lost 1 base and 3 bases, there was a span of 13 bases. Per germline, CDR1 SGHVT and CDR2 SQSDAQ. The CDR3 region is CASSLVQGSIYEQYF. CDR3 DNA sequence: TGTGCCAGCAGCTTAGTGCAGGGCTCCATCTACGAGCAGTACTTC.

This rearrangement joins TRBV7-8 to TRBJ1-2, with TRBD1 matching over 7 bases. V shed 3 bases and J 6 bases; nucleotides not matched to a gene: 13. Germline CDR1 SGHVS, CDR2 FQNEAQ. The CDR3 runs 16 residues. As DNA, the CDR3 is TGTGCCAGCAGCTTCAATCGACAGGGCTCTGGGCATGGCTACACCTTC. This gives the protein CASSFNRQGSGHGYTF.

The chain carries TRBV5-1 and TRBJ1-5; D not resolved. Germline V gene sequence: CDR1 SGHRS, CDR2 YFSETQ. V lost 0 bases and J 7 bases, leaving 8 bases between the germline ends. The CDR3 is made up of 13 amino acids. CDR3 nucleotide sequence: TGCGCCAGCAGCTTGGAGGGCTGGCAGCCCCAGCATTTT. It encodes CASSLEGWQPQHF.

The chain employs TRBV24-1 and TRBJ2-7; TRBD1 aligns across 7 bases. This CDR3 spans 12 amino acids. V was clipped by 4 bases and J by 6 bases; unmatched bases: 2. Germline V gene lookup returns CDR1 KGHDR and CDR2 SFDVKD. The CDR3 loop is CATSEAGGEQYF. CDR3 nucleotide sequence: TGTGCCACCAGTGAGGCAGGGGGCGAGCAGTACTTC.